The rows below give T cell receptor beta chains drawn from one sample of a study of T cell responses to AZD1222 COVID-19 vaccine. Profiled with immunoSEQ multiplex PCR; TCRdb holds only in-frame clones, not every one. The table has 190,000 or so clones, roughly nine tenths seen once. Sequencing was performed on peripheral blood, taken 28 days after the second AZD1222 dose. The receptors originated from an adult who received the AZD1222 COVID-19 vaccine. Each CDR3 is given with its conserved first and last residue. Fields, in order: clone size, J gene, D gene, V gene, CDR3 DNA, CDR3 protein. D genes are given only for firm matches. A row's size may be missing; if present it is once, few, many or a size class.

>NA|TRBJ1-3|NA|TRBV4-1
TGCGCCAGCAGCCATCCCGGGCTCCAGACAACGGGGGAAACAGCAATATATTTT
CASSHPGLQTTGETAIYF
>NA|TRBJ2-1|NA|TRBV9
TGTGCCAGCAGCGTAGGTGTCGGGAGCTCCTACAATGAGCAGTTCTTC
CASSVGVGSSYNEQFF
>once|TRBJ1-1|NA|TRBV28
TGTGCCAGCAGTTCGCGGTTCGCTGAAGCTTTCTTT
CASSSRFAEAFF
>NA|TRBJ1-2|TRBD1|TRBV9
TGTGCCAGCAGCGCGACAGGGGGATCTGGCTACACCTTC
CASSATGGSGYTF
>NA|TRBJ1-5|TRBD1|TRBV28
TGTGCCAGCAGTCACATGGGACAGGAGAATCAGCCCCAGCATTTT
CASSHMGQENQPQHF
>NA|TRBJ2-1|TRBD2|TRBV3-1/TRBV3-2
TGTGCCAGCAGCTTAGGACGGGAGGGGGAGCAGTTCTTC
CASSLGREGEQFF
>NA|TRBJ1-5|NA|TRBV18
TGTGCCAGCTCACCAGGGGGGGATCAGCCCCAGCATTTT
CASSPGGDQPQHF
>NA|TRBJ1-3|TRBD1|TRBV5-4
TGTGCCAGCAGCTCCCGAGGACAGGATGTGGACACCATATATTTT
CASSSRGQDVDTIYF
>NA|TRBJ1-1|NA|TRBV30
TGTGCCTGGCGGGACACGGTTATGAACACTGAAGCTTTCTTT
CAWRDTVMNTEAFF
>NA|TRBJ1-6|TRBD1|TRBV5-1
TGCGCCAGCAGCTTGGAGGGACAGGGTTCACCCCTCCACTTT
CASSLEGQGSPLHF
>NA|TRBJ2-7|TRBD2|TRBV6-2/TRBV6-3
TGTGCCAGCAGTTACAGGCTAGCGGGAGATTACGAGCAGTACTTC
CASSYRLAGDYEQYF
>NA|TRBJ2-7|TRBD2|TRBV2
TGTGCCAGCATTGGCACTAGCGGAGGGTACGAGCAGTACTTC
CASIGTSGGYEQYF
>once|TRBJ2-1|TRBD2|TRBV3-1/TRBV3-2
TGTGCCAGCAGCCAAGATGATGGGCGGGAGGGGGGTAATGAGCAGTTCTTC
CASSQDDGREGGNEQFF
>NA|TRBJ1-1|TRBD1|TRBV7-8
TGTGCCAGCAGCTTAGTAACAGGGGGTCTTACTGAAGCTTTCTTT
CASSLVTGGLTEAFF
>once|TRBJ1-3|NA|TRBV4-1
TGCGCCAGCAGCCAAAATGGGAACACCATATATTTT
CASSQNGNTIYF
>NA|TRBJ1-5|NA|TRBV6-5
TGTGCCAGCAGTTACGGGGGCGGGGGCAATCAGCCCCAGCATTTT
CASSYGGGGNQPQHF
>NA|TRBJ1-6|NA|TRBV5-1
TGCGCCAGCAGCTTGGGGGGATATAATTCACCCCTCCACTTT
CASSLGGYNSPLHF
>once|TRBJ2-1|TRBD2|TRBV2
TGTGCCAGTCCTTTCCCGGGACTAGCGGGAGGAAGGGGCTACAATGAGCAGTTCTTC
CASPFPGLAGGRGYNEQFF
>NA|TRBJ1-2|NA|TRBV6-5
TGTGCCAGCAGTTACGCGGGGGACATAGACGATGGCTACACCTTC
CASSYAGDIDDGYTF
>NA|TRBJ2-5|TRBD2|TRBV10-3
TGTGCCATCAGCCAAGGACTAGCGGGAGTAGGGGAGACCCAGTACTTC
CAISQGLAGVGETQYF
>NA|TRBJ2-5|NA|TRBV3-1/TRBV3-2
TGTGCCAGCAGCCGTTCGGGGGAAGAGACCCAGTACTTC
CASSRSGEETQYF
>NA|TRBJ2-7|TRBD2|TRBV9
TGTGCCAGCAGCGTTCGAGCGGGAGGCTCCTACGAGCAGTACTTC
CASSVRAGGSYEQYF
>NA|TRBJ2-5|TRBD2|TRBV9
TGTGCCAGCAGCGTCGCGGGGGTTCAAGAGACCCAGTACTTC
CASSVAGVQETQYF
>NA|TRBJ1-1|NA|TRBV29-1
TGCAGCGTTGGTAACATGAACACTGAAGCTTTCTTT
CSVGNMNTEAFF
>NA|TRBJ1-5|NA|TRBV5-6
TGTGCCAGCAGCTTGCAGTCAAGCAATCAGCCCCAGCATTTT
CASSLQSSNQPQHF
>NA|TRBJ1-2|NA|TRBV2
TGTGCCAGCAATACACAGGGATCTTGGGGCTACACCTTC
CASNTQGSWGYTF
>NA|TRBJ1-2|NA|TRBV24-1
TGTGCCACCAGTGCCGAGGCCCTCATGCCTTCTCTCACCTTC
CATSAEALMPSLTF
>NA|TRBJ1-6|NA|TRBV6-5
TGTGCCAGCCGCCCCCAGGTCTTTCGTAATTCACCCCTCCACTTT
CASRPQVFRNSPLHF
>NA|TRBJ2-5|TRBD2|TRBV28
TGTGCCAGCAGTTTGACGGGACTAGCGGTGTGGCAAGAGACCCAGTACTTC
CASSLTGLAVWQETQYF
>NA|TRBJ2-3|NA|TRBV15
TGTGCCACCAGAAATGGGGAGTTCCAATCAGATACGCAGTATTTT
CATRNGEFQSDTQYF
>NA|TRBJ1-6|NA|TRBV14
TGTGCCAGCAGCCTTTCGGGAAATTCACCCCTCCACTTT
CASSLSGNSPLHF
>NA|TRBJ2-2|NA|TRBV27
TGTGCCAGCTCAACCGGGCTTAACACCGGGGAGCTGTTTTTT
CASSTGLNTGELFF
>NA|TRBJ1-4|NA|TRBV6-4
TGTGCCAGCAGTGACCCCACGATAGAATGGGGAGAAAAACTGTTTTTT
CASSDPTIEWGEKLFF
>NA|TRBJ1-6|NA|TRBV2
TGTGCCAGCAGTGAGAGGGGAAATTCACCCCTCCACTTT
CASSERGNSPLHF
>NA|TRBJ1-2|NA|TRBV5-1
TGCGCCAGCAGCTTGGCAGGGGTCGGCGGCTACACCTTC
CASSLAGVGGYTF
>NA|TRBJ2-3|TRBD2|TRBV28
TGTGCCAGCAGTCCCGATAGCGGGAGCTCAGATACGCAGTATTTT
CASSPDSGSSDTQYF
>NA|TRBJ2-2|NA|TRBV6-4
TGTGCCAGCAGTGACTCGATAGTAGGAGCCGGGGAGCTGTTTTTT
CASSDSIVGAGELFF
>NA|TRBJ2-7|NA|TRBV19
TGTGCCAGTAGTATCCTCCCGGGGGTCTACGAGCAGTACTTC
CASSILPGVYEQYF
>NA|TRBJ1-5|NA|TRBV4-1
TGCGCCAGCAGCCGAGGGACGGCCGATAGCAATCAGCCCCAGCATTTT
CASSRGTADSNQPQHF
>NA|TRBJ2-3|TRBD2|TRBV7-2
TGTGCCAGCAGCTTAGCGGCAGGACTAGCGGTTACAGATACGCAGTATTTT
CASSLAAGLAVTDTQYF
>NA|TRBJ2-3|NA|TRBV3-1/TRBV3-2
TGTGCCAGCAGCCAGGCTGGGGCCACAGATACGCAGTATTTT
CASSQAGATDTQYF
>NA|TRBJ2-7|NA|TRBV3-1/TRBV3-2
TGTGCCAGCAGCCAAGATTACGCCGAGCAGTACTTC
CASSQDYAEQYF
>NA|TRBJ2-2|NA|TRBV7-3
TGTGCCAGCAGCGAGACGGGGAACACCGGGGAGCTGTTTTTT
CASSETGNTGELFF
>NA|TRBJ1-2|TRBD1|TRBV7-8
TGTGCCAGCAGCCCAGACAGGGGGCAAGGCTACACCTTC
CASSPDRGQGYTF
>NA|TRBJ1-5|NA|TRBV28
TGTGCCAGCAGTTCTACGTCTTCCGGCGTGCCCCAGCATTTT
CASSSTSSGVPQHF
>NA|TRBJ2-5|NA|TRBV11-3
TGTGCCAGCAGCTTAGGGGAGACCCAGTACTTC
CASSLGETQYF
>NA|TRBJ2-1|TRBD2|TRBV27
TGTGCCAGCGCCATTGGGACTAGCGGGAGTAATGAGCAGTTCTTC
CASAIGTSGSNEQFF
>NA|TRBJ2-2|NA|TRBV24-1
TGTGCCACCAGTGATAGTTACACCGGGGAGCTGTTTTTT
CATSDSYTGELFF